What follows describes a single TCR beta chain. In the source study's methods: Estimates of nucleated cell counts were drawn from the amplification of reference gene primers. Assay: immunoSEQ multiplex PCR; the TCRdb copy retains only in-frame clones and omits some. V, J and clone size derive from that table, while D and trimming were established from the DNA sequence. There are some 150,000 clones in the sample; 70% to 90% occur only once, and roughly 8% lies in the top ten. The sample is drawn from a study of blood T cell repertoires in COVID-19. Study-wide background: Acute and convalescent COVID-19 samples came from the United States, Italy and Spain. The analysed material was cDNA or gDNA that came from T cells, B-cell-depleted T cells, or PBMCs.

Germline lookup yields CDR1 ENHRY and CDR2 SYGVKD. This CDR3 is 12 amino acids long. V trimming: 3 bases; J trimming: 10 bases; junction bases outside the gene matches: 3. Material for sequencing was peripheral blood. The chain joins TRBV10-3 to TRBJ2-1, with 7 bases that match TRBD2. This receptor was identified in a woman between 55 and 75 years old with COVID-19, enrolled during active disease. The CDR3 DNA reads as TGTGCCATCAGTGAAATGCGGGGGGAGCAGTTCTTC. It is translated as CAISEMRGEQFF.